These T cell receptor beta chains were read from a single sample in a study of PD-L1 blockade in urothelial cancer. Some clones are missing from TCRdb's copy, which holds only in-frame ones; the method was immunoSEQ multiplex PCR. This sample carries 55,000 to 70,000 clones, around 80% of them seen once, and the ten largest clones take almost 4.5%. The specimen comprised PBMCs, sampled around atezolizumab (anti-PD-L1) treatment. The source of these receptors is a man between 65 and 80 years old with urothelial cancer. The CDR3 runs from the conserved cysteine through the conserved F or W. A D gene is named only where the DNA matches it firmly. Only some rows state a clone size, as once, few, many or a class for expanded clones.

v_call	j_call	clone_size	d_call	cdr3_nt	cdr3_aa
TRBV15	TRBJ1-1	-	-	TGTGCCACCTCGTACGGGTTGAACACTGAAGCTTTCTTT	CATSYGLNTEAFF
TRBV5-4	TRBJ1-1	few	-	TGTGCCAGCAGCTTTTCCCAGAACACTGAAGCTTTCTTT	CASSFSQNTEAFF
TRBV19	TRBJ2-5	-	-	TGTGCCAGTAGTATAATTGCAGGGGAACGTCAAGAGACCCAGTACTTC	CASSIIAGERQETQYF
TRBV28	TRBJ1-1	-	-	TGTGCCAGCAGACAGGGATGGACTGAAGCTTTCTTT	CASRQGWTEAFF
TRBV2	TRBJ2-5	-	-	TGTGCCAGCAGTGATTCCTATCAAGAGACCCAGTACTTC	CASSDSYQETQYF
TRBV19	TRBJ1-2	-	TRBD1	TGTGCCAGTAGCAGGACAGGAGAATATGGCTACACCTTC	CASSRTGEYGYTF
TRBV4-2	TRBJ2-7	few	-	TGTGCCAGCAGCCAAGAACGGCCGGGACTCACTACCTACGAGCAGTACTTC	CASSQERPGLTTYEQYF
TRBV5-5	TRBJ1-2	-	TRBD1	TGTGCCAGCAGCTTGGGTGGACAGGCGTTTCGGTATGGCTACACCTTC	CASSLGGQAFRYGYTF
TRBV7-9	TRBJ2-1	-	-	TGTGCCAGCAGGCGGTCGAGCTCCTACAATGAGCAGTTCTTC	CASRRSSSYNEQFF
TRBV5-1	TRBJ2-3	-	TRBD2	TGCGCCAGCAGCGCGGGGACTAGCGGGATTACAGATACGCAGTATTTT	CASSAGTSGITDTQYF
TRBV30	TRBJ2-5	-	-	TGTGCCTGGAGTGTACCGCAGGGTTGGAAAGAGACCCAGTACTTC	CAWSVPQGWKETQYF
TRBV5-1	TRBJ2-2	-	-	TGCGCCAGCAGCTTGGGGGGCGCGCACCCCGGGGAGCTGTTTTTT	CASSLGGAHPGELFF
TRBV28	TRBJ1-4	-	TRBD1	TGTGCCAGCAGTACAGCCGGGACAGGGGTGGAAAAACTGTTTTTT	CASSTAGTGVEKLFF
TRBV7-9	TRBJ1-3	few	-	TGTGCCAGCAGCCGTGACAGGTCTGGAAACACCATATATTTT	CASSRDRSGNTIYF